These 14 T cell receptor beta chains originate from one sample sequenced in a study of chemoradiotherapy in HPV16-positive cancers. Profiled with immunoSEQ multiplex PCR; TCRdb holds only in-frame clones, not every one. The sample includes about 53,000 clones, roughly 90% of them seen just once. Source: blood, taken from a patient who underwent chemoradiotherapy. The receptors were sampled from a human donor with HPV-associated anogenital cancer.

This clone was seen only a few times. The chain joins TRBV5-6 to TRBJ2-3; 11 nucleotides match TRBD2. Trimming cost V 5 bases and J 2 bases; bases outside gene matches: 7. CDR3 length: 16 residues. From germline, CDR1 is SGHDT and CDR2 YYEEEE. The CDR3: CASSRLAGLVTDTQYF. DNA of the CDR3: TGTGCCAGCAGTCGACTAGCGGGGCTCGTCACAGATACGCAGTATTTT. Full variable domain (remainder filled in from reference TRBV5-6 and TRBJ2-3): DAGVTQSPTHLIKTRGQQVTLRCSPKSGHDTVSWYQQALGQGPQFIFQYYEEEERQRGNFPDRFSGHQFPNYSSELNVNALLLGDSALYLCASSRLAGLVTDTQYFGPGTRLTVL.

Concerning this clone: The junction differs from germline at one of its ends, possibly a read error. The V and J genes are TRBV7-7 and TRBJ2-1; 8 bases map to TRBD1. CDR3 length equals 16 residues. CDR1 and CDR2 from the germline V gene are SSHAT and FNYEAQ (reference sequence). The CDR3 DNA follows: TGTGCTAGCAGCGCGAACAGGGGGAGCTCCTACAATGAGCAGTTCTTC. Translated: CASSANRGSSYNEQFF. The complete variable domain, with remaining parts taken from reference TRBV7-7 and TRBJ2-1, reads GAGVSQSPRYKVTKRGQDVTLRCDPISSHATLYWYQQALGQGPEFLTYFNYEAQPDKSGLPSDRFSAERPEGSISTLTIQRTEQRDSAMYRCASSANRGSSYNEQFFGPGTRLTVL.

In the case of this clone: The junction and the germline gene differ at one end; a read error may be behind it. The chain combines TRBV7-2 with TRBJ2-3, with TRBD2 matching over 11 bases. CDR3 length equals 13 residues. Germline V gene sequence: CDR1 SGHTA, CDR2 FQGNSA. Here the CDR3 reads CASSLGSGGASRF. The CDR3 DNA follows: TGTGCCAGCAGCTTAGGTAGCGGGGGGGCGTCTCGTTTT.

V and J are TRBV27 and TRBJ1-1; 7 nucleotides agree with TRBD1. The CDR3 length is 14 residues. CDR1 MNHEY and CDR2 SMNVEV come from the germline V gene (reference sequence). The V and J ends lost 0 bases and 7 bases, in that order; junction bases with no gene match: 5. The CDR3 region is CASSLSGQSNEAFF. CDR3 in DNA: TGTGCCAGCAGTTTATCGGGACAGAGTAATGAAGCTTTCTTT.

This clone was picked up one time. The chain recombines TRBV5-1 with TRBJ2-2; no clear D gene. This CDR3 has 16 residues. V lost 2 bases and J lost 1, with 12 bases in between. Per germline, CDR1 SGHRS and CDR2 YFSETQ. The CDR3 nucleotides are TGCGCCAGCAGCTTCGTGGCAAATCGGAACACCGGGGAGCTGTTTTTT. This gives the protein CASSFVANRNTGELFF.

V is TRBV7-2 and J is TRBJ1-5; D gene unclear. CDR1 SGHTA and CDR2 FQGNSA come from the germline V gene. V lost 3 bases and J lost 1, with 7 bases in between. The CDR3 has 14 amino acids. The chain's CDR3 is CASSLGVSNQPQHF. The CDR3 DNA reads TGTGCCAGCAGCTTGGGAGTCAGCAATCAGCCCCAGCATTTT.

This chain uses TRBV4-3 with TRBJ2-7, with 8 bases aligning to TRBD2. Germline V gives CDR1 LGHNA, CDR2 YSLEER. The CDR3 runs to 16 residues. V trimming: 4 bases; J trimming: 4 bases; junction bases outside the gene matches: 12. The DNA of the CDR3 is TGCGCCAGCAGCCTCGCAGCGGGAGTCGGCTCTTACGAGCAGTACTTC. Translation gives CASSLAAGVGSYEQYF.

The chain has TRBV5-1 and TRBJ1-4; no firm D call. This CDR3 has 15 amino acids. Per the germline V gene, CDR1 is SGHRS and CDR2 is YFSETQ. V was pared by 0 bases and J by 0 bases, with 6 bases between. The CDR3 is CASSLDLATNEKLFF. DNA of the CDR3: TGCGCCAGCAGCTTGGACCTTGCAACTAATGAAAAACTGTTTTTT. The full variable domain, its missing parts supplied by reference TRBV5-1 and TRBJ1-4, is KAGVTQTPRYLIKTRGQQVTLSCSPISGHRSVSWYQQTPGQGLQFLFEYFSETQRNKGNFPGRFSGRQFSNSRSEMNVSTLELGDSALYLCASSLDLATNEKLFFGSGTQLSVL.

The chain is built from TRBV5-1 and TRBJ1-4; D ambiguous. This CDR3 region has 13 residues. Germline assignment: CDR1 SGHRS and CDR2 YFSETQ. Trimming shortened V by 4 bases and J by 8 bases, and 12 bases separated the two germline ends. CDR3 protein: CASSRAVGEKLFF. CDR3 nucleotide sequence: TGCGCCAGCAGCCGGGCCGTCGGAGAAAAACTGTTTTTT.

The chain joins TRBV5-4 to TRBJ1-2, with D unclear. The CDR3 consists of 13 residues. Germline CDR1 reads SGHNT; CDR2 reads YYREEE (reference sequence). Trimming removed 0 bases at V and 8 bases at J, with 11 bases between. The CDR3 reads CASSLEGLGGYTF. The DNA of the CDR3 is TGTGCCAGCAGCTTGGAGGGCCTAGGGGGCTACACCTTC.

V usage is TRBV7-2 and J usage is TRBJ2-7; TRBD1 aligns across 10 bases. Germline-derived CDR1 and CDR2 are SGHTA and FQGNSA. Germline trimming cut 5 bases from V and 7 bases from J; bases unmatched to any gene: 11. This CDR3 contains 15 residues. CDR3 protein: CASSPPGTGVFEQYF. CDR3 sequence (DNA): TGTGCCAGCAGCCCCCCCGGGACAGGGGTTTTTGAGCAGTACTTC.

This clone was found once. The J gene is TRBJ1-2, the V gene TRBV5-8, with 8 bases fitting TRBD1. This CDR3 has 16 amino acids. V lost 0 bases, J lost 3 bases, and 7 bases stayed unmatched. The germline V gene encodes CDR1 SGHTS and CDR2 YDEGEE. The CDR3 bases are TGTGCCAGCAGCTTGGATACAGGGGGTGCGTACTATGGCTACACCTTC. Translation gives CASSLDTGGAYYGYTF.

The V call is TRBV5-4, the J call TRBJ2-5, with no clear D. The V gene lost 1 base and the J gene lost 2 bases, with 9 bases spanning the gap. The CDR3 has 14 residues. Germline CDR1 and CDR2: SGHNT and YYREEE (reference sequence). In DNA, the CDR3 is TGTGCCAGCAGCTTGAAAGACGGTCAAGAGACCCAGTACTTC. Its translation is CASSLKDGQETQYF.

The chain links TRBV6-4 to TRBJ1-2, with 11 bases aligning to TRBD1. This CDR3 comprises 14 residues. Per germline, CDR1 MRHNA and CDR2 SNTAGT. The V segment lost 4 bases and the J segment 4 bases; nucleotides outside the gene matches: 2. The CDR3 DNA reads as TGTGCCAGCAGTGGGACAGGGGGCGGCTATGGCTACACCTTC. It yields the protein CASSGTGGGYGYTF.